The entry that follows covers one T cell receptor (beta chain) sequence. What it recognizes is unknown. These data belong to a study of cytomegalovirus exposure and HLA in healthy donors. About the research overall: Falling in the Caucasian-associated ancestry cluster were 81% of 300 to 500 genotyped donors.

A multiplex PCR was run with 60 Vbeta primers and 13 Jbeta primers. In the authors' methods: The count from a later analysis was some 83 million unique TCR beta chains, about 9.9 million of them shared. Profiled with immunoSEQ multiplex PCR; TCRdb holds only in-frame clones, not every one. V and J calls and clone size are given by that table; D and trimming were obtained from the DNA. This table holds about 110,000 clones, 70% to 90% found once. General observations from the study: Immune exposure data for these donors was limited to CMV serostatus. In an earlier analysis, in some 600 donors, most V segments appeared productive either ~87% or ~30% of the time.

Trimming at V came to 2 bases and at J to 8 bases, leaving 5 bases not matched to a gene. The CDR3 is made up of 13 amino acids. Germline V CDR1 and CDR2: MNHEY, SVGAGI. This TCR was recovered from a man aged 35 to 55 in good health and CMV-seronegative. The V gene is TRBV6-5, the J gene TRBJ1-2; 7 nucleotides align to TRBD1. Sample: PBMCs. CDR3 sequence: CASSYGGGRGYTF. The DNA of the CDR3 is TGTGCCAGCAGTTACGGAGGGGGCAGAGGCTACACCTTC.